The 2 T cell receptor beta chains below all came from one sample that was sequenced in a study of T cells of healthy individuals (dated by TCRdb to between 2018 and 2020). Library method: 5' RACE. The reads were generated on an Illumina MiSeq. In TCRdb, the public reads were trimmed at Q25 with fastp and aligned with MiXCR, with productive beta chains retained. Rows are combined by CDR3 protein, so each entry shows the most common genes and DNA. For this sample the table gives around 79,000 distinct CDR3 sequences, of which approximately 4.8% were detected only once. Together, the top ten hold about 7.5% of the sample. These receptors came from a female donor in good health.

This clonotype has just a few counts. The chain combines TRBV20-1 with TRBJ2-3, with D tentatively TRBD2 (5 bases). This CDR3 spans 13 amino acids. CDR1 is DFQATT, CDR2 SNEGSKA, per germline (reference sequence). V dropped 3 bases and J dropped 8 bases, with 15 bases sitting between them. CDR3 in amino acids: CSASAPAGGTQYF. The CDR3 DNA reads TGCAGTGCTAGCGCCCCGGCGGGTGGTACGCAGTATTTT.

V is TRBV27 and J is TRBJ2-7; unclear D gene. With 3 bases removed from V and 2 bases from J, the gap between germline ends came to 11 bases. The CDR3 has 14 amino acids. Germline CDR1 reads MNHEY; CDR2 reads SMNVEV (reference sequence). In DNA, the CDR3 is TGTGCCAGCAGTTTTCAGGCATCGGCCTACGAGCAGTACTTC. Encoded protein: CASSFQASAYEQYF.